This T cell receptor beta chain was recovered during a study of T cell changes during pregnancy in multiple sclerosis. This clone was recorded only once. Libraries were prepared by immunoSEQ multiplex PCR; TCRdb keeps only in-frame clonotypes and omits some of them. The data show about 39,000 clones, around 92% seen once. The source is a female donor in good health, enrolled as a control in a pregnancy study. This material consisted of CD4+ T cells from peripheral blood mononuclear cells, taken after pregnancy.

The CDR3 DNA sequence: TGTGCCAGCAGCTTAGATATAAATCAGCCCCAGCATTTT. Amino acids: CASSLDINQPQHF. J is TRBJ1-5 and V is TRBV11-2; D is uncertain. Germline lookup yields CDR1 SGHAT and CDR2 FQNNGV. V lost 0 bases and J lost 4, with 4 bases in between. The CDR3 has 13 amino acids.